This TCR beta chain was sequenced for a study of beta chain features in type 1 diabetes. Study findings and constraints: Patients and controls would be equally affected if PCR favored shorter templates. The influence of HLA type on TCRB rearrangement stayed undetermined. It was among patients, rather than healthy donors, that naive, central memory and Treg TCRB repertoires appeared more similar. Shortening of TCRB CDR3s, moderate but significant, appeared in all four CD4+ subsets of Type 1 diabetes patients.

As concerns this clone: Its target is unknown.

CD4+ cells of the naive, central memory, regulatory and stem cell-like memory types were sorted via CD45RO/CCR7/CD25/CD127/CD95/CD27. V dropped 0 bases and J dropped 4; count of bases not matched to a gene: 2. The CDR3 is 13 residues long. CDR1 SQVTM and CDR2 ANQGSEA come from the germline V gene. The isolated RNA, all of it, was reverse transcribed, so expressed TCRB transcripts were what got sequenced. Some clones are missing from TCRdb's copy, which holds only in-frame ones; the method was immunoSEQ multiplex PCR. The repertoire holds 500,000 to 800,000 clones, roughly an eighth seen once, with around 0.12% in the top ten.

The sequence was obtained from a man aged 25 to 40 with type 1 diabetes. Specimen: naive CD4+ T cells from blood. The V call is TRBV29-1, the J call TRBJ2-5; 7 bases line up with TRBD1. Written as DNA, the CDR3 is TGCAGCGTTGAAGATCGACAGGGAGAGACCCAGTACTTC. It encodes CSVEDRQGETQYF. The full variable domain, completed using reference TRBV29-1 and TRBJ2-5, is SAVISQKPSRDICQRGTSLTIQCQVDSQVTMMFWYRQQPGQSLTLIATANQGSEATYESGFVIDKFPISRPNLTFSTLTVSNMSPEDSSIYLCSVEDRQGETQYFGPGTRLLVL.